Presented here are 18 T cell receptor beta chains from one specimen sequenced in a study of T cells after yellow fever vaccination. TCRdb recomputed calls from the 5' RACE reads with MiXCR, one row per CDR3 protein. The sample holds approximately 69,000 distinct CDR3 sequences, 5.9% seen once. Sequenced here: CD4+ T cells sorted from PBMCs, sampled roughly 14 days after the first yellow fever vaccination. The receptors shown here come from a man younger than 30 who received the YFV17D yellow fever vaccine.

This clonotype was counted ten times or more. The chain employs TRBV20-1 and TRBJ1-1, with TRBD1 as a possible D gene (5 bases). The germline CDR1 and CDR2 sequences are DFQATT and SNEGSKA (reference sequence). There are 14 residues in the CDR3. Trimming removed 3 bases from V and 4 bases from J, with 15 bases in between. The CDR3 is CSASSGGLGTEAFF. CDR3 in DNA: TGCAGTGCTAGTTCCGGGGGTTTGGGCACTGAAGCTTTCTTT.

This clonotype was seen many times. The rearrangement links TRBV6-1 to TRBJ1-3, with D hard to call. This CDR3 is built from 14 residues. Germline CDR1 is MNHNS and CDR2 is SASEGT. V was trimmed by 5 bases and J by 5 bases, leaving 13 bases between them. As DNA, the CDR3 is TGTGCCAGCAGTCCCCTCTTTGGGCGAAACACCATATATTTT. As protein: CASSPLFGRNTIYF.

This clonotype was counted many times. One junction end does not reproduce the germline sequence, and a read error may be involved. This chain joins TRBV7-7 and TRBJ2-2, with D possibly TRBD2 on 5 matching bases. The CDR3 is 13 residues long. In germline, CDR1 is SSHAT, CDR2 FNYEAQ (reference sequence). Written as DNA, the CDR3 is TGTGCTAGCAGCCCTACCCGGGGCGGGGAGCTGTTTTTT. It codes for CASSPTRGGELFF.

The chain is built from TRBV20-1 and TRBJ2-5; TRBD2 is a possible D gene (6 bases). The CDR3 loop spans 13 amino acids. Trimming shortened V by 6 bases and J by 2 bases, and 13 bases separated the two germline ends. Germline CDR1 and CDR2: DFQATT and SNEGSKA (reference sequence). This chain's CDR3 is CSAGPGRQETQYF. For the CDR3, the DNA is TGCAGTGCCGGCCCGGGGAGGCAAGAGACCCAGTACTTC.

This clonotype was seen ten or more times. The gene calls are TRBV12-3 or TRBV12-4 and TRBJ1-2, with D perhaps TRBD1 (6 bases). V was clipped by 3 bases and J by 4 bases, with 9 bases between them. This CDR3 spans 13 amino acids. CDR3 sequence (DNA): TGTGCCAGCAGTTTGACAGGCCGCTATGGCTACACCTTC. Amino acids: CASSLTGRYGYTF.

This clonotype was detected many times. The V call is TRBV4-1, the J call TRBJ2-2; 7 bases map to TRBD2. Germline assignment: CDR1 MGHRA and CDR2 YSYEKL. The J segment lost 4 bases and the V segment lost 3 bases, leaving 11 bases of the junction unmatched. The CDR3 runs to 17 residues. CDR3 residues: CASSQFPGTIGTGELFF. The CDR3 nucleotides are TGCGCCAGCAGCCAGTTCCCTGGGACTATCGGCACCGGGGAGCTGTTTTTT.

This clonotype was seen ten or more times. The chain links TRBV7-6 to TRBJ2-5; D not resolved. The CDR3 totals 13 residues. V lost 3 bases, J lost 1 base, and 6 bases lay in between. In germline, CDR1 is SGHVS, CDR2 FNYEAQ. The CDR3 loop is CASSLASQETQYF. The CDR3 nucleotides read TGTGCCAGCAGCTTGGCCAGCCAAGAGACCCAGTACTTC.

This clonotype was picked up many times. The CDR3 is CASSFSGGTEAFF. The CDR3 region has the DNA TGTGCCAGCAGCTTTAGCGGGGGGACTGAAGCTTTCTTT. The chain carries TRBV5-6 and TRBJ1-1, with D possibly TRBD1 on 5 matching bases. Between the trimmed V and J ends, which lost 2 bases and 5 bases, there was a span of 10 bases. From germline, CDR1 is SGHDT and CDR2 YYEEEE. This CDR3 is built from 13 residues.

This clonotype was detected many times. In nucleotides, the CDR3 is TGTGCCAGCAGACCAGTAAACCAAGAGACCCAGTACTTC. Residues: CASRPVNQETQYF. This rearrangement joins TRBV7-2 to TRBJ2-5; D remains ambiguous. Between the trimmed V and J ends, which lost 6 bases and 0 bases, there was a span of 8 bases. Germline V gene sequence: CDR1 SGHTA, CDR2 FQGNSA. The CDR3 length is 13 residues.

Ten or more counts support this clonotype. The gene calls are TRBV28 and TRBJ1-2, with 11 bases matching TRBD1. Germline V gives CDR1 MDHEN, CDR2 SYDVKM. This CDR3 spans 15 amino acids. With 5 bases clipped from V and 6 bases from J, the junction kept 8 bases outside the gene matches. The CDR3 DNA follows: TGTGCCAGCAGTCCCGCGGGACAGGGGGTTCATGGCTACACCTTC. Its translation is CASSPAGQGVHGYTF.

The sample holds many counts of this clonotype. The chain is built from TRBV5-4 and TRBJ1-1; D is uncertain. The CDR3 runs to 14 residues. Germline values: CDR1 SGHNT, CDR2 YYREEE (reference sequence). The V gene lost 2 bases and the J gene lost 4 bases, with 12 bases spanning the gap. CDR3 DNA sequence: TGTGCCAGCAGCTTCGGGGAAGGATCCACTGAAGCTTTCTTT. Translated: CASSFGEGSTEAFF.

This clonotype was seen repeatedly, ten times or more. The gene calls are TRBV7-9 and TRBJ2-3; D gene uncertain. The germline V gene encodes CDR1 SEHNR and CDR2 FQNEAQ (reference sequence). This CDR3 is built from 15 residues. Trimming cost V 1 base and J 2 bases, with 10 bases left between them. The DNA for the CDR3 is TGTGCCAGCAGCTTAGGGGCTTTAGACACAGATACGCAGTATTTT. Translating gives CASSLGALDTDTQYF.

The genes are TRBV28 and TRBJ2-5; tentatively, D is TRBD2 (5 bases). The CDR3 loop spans 14 amino acids. Trimming removed 3 bases from V and 4 bases from J, with 12 bases in between. Germline V CDR1 and CDR2: MDHEN, SYDVKM. The CDR3 loop is CASSFPGSRETQYF. Written as DNA, the CDR3 is TGTGCCAGCAGTTTCCCGGGGTCCCGAGAGACCCAGTACTTC.

This clonotype was seen ten or more times. The V call is TRBV30, the J call TRBJ2-6; no reliable D call. The CDR3 is 12 amino acids. V was cut by 7 bases and J by 2 bases, with 6 bases left in between. The germline V gene has CDR1 GTSNPN and CDR2 SVGIG (reference sequence). The CDR3 sequence: CASRAGANVLTF. CDR3 nucleotide sequence: TGTGCCTCAAGGGCTGGGGCCAACGTCCTGACTTTC.

This clonotype was counted at least ten times. The rearrangement uses TRBV9 and TRBJ1-2, with 7 bases aligning to TRBD1. Germline-derived CDR1 and CDR2 are SGDLS and YYNGEE. After removal of 3 bases from V and 4 bases from J, the junction contained 15 bases not matched to a gene. The CDR3 sequence is 17 residues long. CDR3 DNA sequence: TGTGCCAGCAGCGGGACCGGGACAGCGACGACAGGCTATGGCTACACCTTC. This translates into CASSGTGTATTGYGYTF.

In this sample, this clonotype turned up many times. The V gene is TRBV12-3 or TRBV12-4, the J gene TRBJ1-1; no definite D call. Trimming removed 7 bases at V and 0 bases at J, with 12 bases between. The CDR3 covers 14 residues. The chain's CDR3 is CASNIRVVNTEAFF. The CDR3 nucleotides are TGTGCCAGCAACATACGGGTTGTGAACACTGAAGCTTTCTTT.

This clonotype was recorded many times. J is TRBJ1-2 and V is TRBV7-2; 8 bases line up with TRBD1. CDR3 length: 14 amino acids. J lost 6 bases, V lost 8 bases, and 11 bases had no gene match. Germline loops: CDR1 SGHTA, CDR2 FQGNSA. The CDR3 protein is CASRLPGQVNGYTF. The DNA for the CDR3 is TGTGCCAGCCGACTACCGGGACAGGTCAATGGCTACACCTTC.

At least ten counts were recorded for this clonotype. The V and J genes are TRBV7-9 and TRBJ1-1; maybe TRBD1 (6 bases). The V gene's germline CDR1 is SEHNR and CDR2 FQNEAQ (reference sequence). The CDR3 length is 14 residues. The V gene lost 5 bases and the J gene lost 4 bases, with 14 bases spanning the gap. The CDR3 region has the DNA TGTGCCAGCAGCGTGATGGACAGTTCCACTGAAGCTTTCTTT. Translating it yields CASSVMDSSTEAFF.